The 25 T cell receptor beta chains listed next were all sequenced from one sample in a study of blood T cell repertoires in COVID-19. The method was immunoSEQ multiplex PCR; TCRdb's version includes in-frame clones alone and lacks a portion of them. This table holds roughly 41,000 clones, roughly 88% found once. The sample consisted of peripheral blood. The origin of the receptors is a human donor in a cohort sampled during active COVID-19. The donor label of this sample is uncertain.

V usage is TRBV7-3 and J usage is TRBJ2-5; maybe TRBD2 (6 bases). CDR3 size: 15 residues. Trimming stripped 0 bases from V and 4 bases from J, with 12 bases between. Germline lookup yields CDR1 SGHTA and CDR2 FQGTGA. DNA for the CDR3: TGTGCCAGCAGCTTAACCCGGGACTGGACAGAGACCCAGTACTTC. Protein sequence: CASSLTRDWTETQYF.

The chain joins TRBV1 to TRBJ2-1; the table's D call, TRBD2, was not checked against the DNA. TRBV1 represents a pseudogene. The CDR3 loop spans 14 amino acids. CDR3 amino acids: CTSSSFSSYNEQFF. In nucleotides, the CDR3 is TGCACCAGCAGCTCGTTTAGCTCCTACAATGAGCAGTTCTTC.

V and J are TRBV5-4 and TRBJ1-1; maybe TRBD1 (6 bases). Germline V gene lookup returns CDR1 SGHNT and CDR2 YYREEE (reference sequence). The CDR3 runs to 16 residues. Trimming stripped 6 bases from V and 2 bases from J, with 20 bases between. The CDR3 sequence is CASTGRGGAINTEAFF. In DNA, the CDR3 is TGTGCCAGCACAGGACGTGGGGGCGCGATTAACACTGAAGCTTTCTTT.

The chain links TRBV2 to TRBJ2-2; 7 bases fit TRBD1. CDR3 size: 14 residues. J lost 3 bases, V lost 7 bases, and 5 bases had no gene match. Germline V gene data show CDR1 as SNHLY and CDR2 as FYNNEI. Written as DNA, the CDR3 is TGTGCCAGCACCGGGACAGCGTACACCGGGGAGCTGTTTTTT. This codes for CASTGTAYTGELFF.

The chain is built from TRBV12-5 and TRBJ2-5, with D hard to call. Trimming cost V 7 bases and J 2 bases, with 5 bases left between them. This CDR3 has 11 amino acids. The germline CDR1 and CDR2 sequences are LGHNT and FRNRAP. The chain's CDR3 is CASALQETQYF. The CDR3 DNA reads TGTGCTAGTGCCCTACAAGAGACCCAGTACTTC.

The chain couples TRBV11-2 to TRBJ2-2, with D unclear. The CDR3 is made up of 14 amino acids. V lost 6 bases, J lost 2 bases, and 10 bases lay in between. The germline V gene encodes CDR1 SGHAT and CDR2 FQNNGV. The CDR3 reads CASSFGLNTGELFF. The CDR3, as DNA: TGTGCCAGCAGTTTCGGTCTCAACACCGGGGAGCTGTTTTTT.

CDR3 residues: CASSSSWGGQFF. Here the CDR3 DNA reads TGTGCCAGCAGCTCGAGTTGGGGAGGGCAGTTCTTC. V gene TRBV7-2 combines with J gene TRBJ2-1; maybe TRBD2 (6 bases). The CDR3 loop spans 12 amino acids. Germline CDR1 SGHTA, CDR2 FQGNSA. Deletions cut 4 bases from V and 12 bases from J, with 13 bases between.

The chain employs TRBV3-1 (or the pseudogene TRBV3-2) and TRBJ2-7; D is unclear. Germline lookup yields CDR1 LGHDT and CDR2 YNNKEL (reference sequence). Between the trimmed V and J ends, which lost 0 bases and 7 bases, there was a span of 7 bases. This CDR3 is built from 12 residues. In DNA form, the CDR3 reads TGTGCCAGCAGCCAAGATGACGGGGAGCAGTACTTC. This sequence encodes CASSQDDGEQYF.

This chain links TRBV5-1 with TRBJ1-1; 7 positions agree with TRBD1. The CDR3 is made up of 15 amino acids. V shed 5 bases and J 5 bases; nucleotides not matched to a gene: 12. In germline, CDR1 is SGHRS, CDR2 YFSETQ. CDR3 in amino acids: CASRGGGGGFTEAFF. CDR3 bases: TGCGCCAGCAGGGGTGGTGGAGGGGGCTTTACTGAAGCTTTCTTT.

The genes are TRBV5-1 and TRBJ2-2, with TRBD2 matching over 7 bases. CDR1 and CDR2 from the germline V gene are SGHRS and YFSETQ. The CDR3 contains 14 residues. Trimming at V came to 9 bases and at J to 0 bases, leaving 5 bases not matched to a gene. CDR3 in DNA: TGCGCCACCAGGGAGGGGTCGAACACCGGGGAGCTGTTTTTT. Translated, it gives CATREGSNTGELFF.

The V gene is TRBV27, the J gene TRBJ2-1, with TRBD1 identical over 8 bases. Germline CDR1 and CDR2: MNHEY and SMNVEV (reference sequence). This CDR3 has 16 amino acids. J lost 4 bases, V lost 5 bases, and 10 bases had no gene match. The CDR3 loop is CASSPRGTGIYNEQFF. Written as DNA, the CDR3 is TGTGCCAGCAGTCCCAGAGGGACAGGTATATACAATGAGCAGTTCTTC.

The rearrangement links TRBV5-1 to TRBJ2-5; 8 nucleotides line up with TRBD1. The J segment lost 5 bases and the V segment lost 4 bases, leaving 7 bases of the junction unmatched. The CDR3 is 14 residues long. Germline CDR1 is SGHRS and CDR2 is YFSETQ. CDR3 sequence: CASSLTGGKETQYF. In DNA, the CDR3 is TGCGCCAGCAGCCTAACAGGGGGAAAGGAGACCCAGTACTTC.

The J gene is TRBJ2-2, the V gene TRBV6-5; D is unresolved. With 8 bases removed from V and 4 bases from J, the gap between germline ends came to 8 bases. Per the germline V gene, CDR1 is MNHEY and CDR2 is SVGAGI. This CDR3 has 12 residues. This CDR3 reads CASAEFTGELFF. CDR3 in DNA: TGTGCCAGCGCTGAGTTCACCGGGGAGCTGTTTTTT.

CDR3 DNA: TGTGCCAGCACCCTATCCGGGACAGGGGTAAGGGTTGGAAACACCATATATTTT. Translated: CASTLSGTGVRVGNTIYF. V gene TRBV28 combines with J gene TRBJ1-3; 10 positions match TRBD1. The V gene end was trimmed by 7 bases and the J gene end by 3 bases; junction bases not matched to a gene: 15. This CDR3 has 18 residues. Germline V gives CDR1 MDHEN, CDR2 SYDVKM. The whole variable domain, filled in from reference TRBV28 and TRBJ1-3, reads DVKVTQSSRYLVKRTGEKVFLECVQDMDHENMFWYRQDPGLGLRLIYFSYDVKMKEKGDIPEGYSVSREKKERFSLILESASTNQTSMYLCASTLSGTGVRVGNTIYFGEGSWLTVV.

J is TRBJ2-7 and V is TRBV7-2; TRBD1 aligns across 9 bases. The germline CDR1 and CDR2 sequences are SGHTA and FQGNSA. After removal of 5 bases from V and 6 bases from J, the junction contained 5 bases not matched to a gene. CDR3 length: 13 residues. CDR3 DNA sequence: TGTGCCAGCAGCCGGGACAGGGAACGCGAGCAGTACTTC. It is translated as CASSRDREREQYF.

The V gene is TRBV2, the J gene TRBJ1-4; D remains ambiguous. The CDR3 runs to 17 residues. CDR1 is SNHLY, CDR2 FYNNEI, per germline. V lost 2 bases, J lost 7 bases, and 20 bases lay in between. CDR3 region: CASSETKIGPGGEKLFF. The CDR3 coding sequence is TGTGCCAGCAGTGAAACAAAAATTGGCCCGGGAGGTGAAAAACTGTTTTTT. Variable domain in full (rest from reference TRBV2 and TRBJ1-4): EPEVTQTPSHQVTQMGQEVILRCVPISNHLYFYWYRQILGQKVEFLVSFYNNEISEKSEIFDDQFSVERPDGSNFTLKIRSTKLEDSAMYFCASSETKIGPGGEKLFFGSGTQLSVL.

The rearrangement uses TRBV7-2 and TRBJ1-5, with D possibly matching TRBD1 (5 bases). This CDR3 comprises 17 residues. CDR1 is SGHTA and CDR2 is FQGNSA in the germline V gene. The V gene lost 1 base and the J gene lost 0 bases, with 13 bases spanning the gap. The CDR3 sequence: CASSLGFGAYSNQPQHF. In DNA, the CDR3 is TGTGCCAGCAGCTTAGGTTTTGGGGCGTATAGCAATCAGCCCCAGCATTTT. Based on the CDR3 plus reference TRBV7-2 and TRBJ1-5, the full variable domain is GAGVSQSPSNKVTEKGKDVELRCDPISGHTALYWYRQSLGQGLEFLIYFQGNSAPDKSGLPSDRFSAERTGGSVSTLTIQRTQQEDSAVYLCASSLGFGAYSNQPQHFGDGTRLSIL.

The chain recombines TRBV5-1 with TRBJ1-4, with D uncertain. Germline CDR1 reads SGHRS; CDR2 reads YFSETQ. The CDR3 covers 14 residues. Trimming pared 0 bases from V and 5 bases from J, leaving 8 bases between. CDR3 sequence reads: CASSLGPGNEKLFF. CDR3 bases: TGCGCCAGCAGCTTGGGCCCAGGAAATGAAAAACTGTTTTTT.

The J gene is TRBJ2-1, the V gene TRBV2; 14 bases align to TRBD2. The ends lost 5 bases at V and 10 bases at J; junction bases unmatched: 4. The germline CDR1 and CDR2 sequences are SNHLY and FYNNEI. The CDR3 length is 14 residues. The CDR3 here is CASSPRTSGGEQFF. The CDR3 nucleotides are TGTGCCAGCAGTCCCCGGACTAGCGGGGGGGAGCAGTTCTTC.

This clone was picked up one time. V and J are TRBV2 and TRBJ2-3; D not certain. The CDR3 is made up of 15 amino acids. Looked up from germline, CDR1 is SNHLY and CDR2 is FYNNEI. V lost 5 bases to trimming and J lost 0 bases, with 12 bases between them. CDR3 DNA sequence: TGTGCCAGCAGTCGATACAGTTCTAGCACAGATACGCAGTATTTT. It translates to CASSRYSSSTDTQYF.

This clone was seen a single time. The chain combines TRBV18 with TRBJ1-1; D not certain. The CDR3 totals 12 residues. Trimming removed 1 base from V and 10 bases from J, with 10 bases in between. Germline V gene lookup returns CDR1 KGHSH and CDR2 LQKENI. For the CDR3, the DNA is TGTGCCAGCTCACCACGAGCCGAGGGAGCTTTCTTT. Its protein is CASSPRAEGAFF.

V and J are TRBV13 and TRBJ2-6; 9 bases fit TRBD1. Trimming removed 5 bases from V and 1 base from J; junction bases left unmatched: 6. This CDR3 has 17 amino acids. The germline gives CDR1 PRHDT, CDR2 FYEKMQ (reference sequence). The CDR3 region is CASSPGQGRSGANVLTF. The CDR3 DNA is TGTGCCAGCAGCCCGGGACAGGGAAGATCTGGGGCCAACGTCCTGACTTTC.

The rearrangement links TRBV29-1 to TRBJ2-2, with D tentatively TRBD2 (6 bases). Trimming left V 7 bases short and J 6 bases short, with 12 bases between. Germline values: CDR1 SQVTM, CDR2 ANQGSEA. CDR3 size: 12 residues. Here the CDR3 reads CSGGASPGELFF. Here the CDR3 DNA reads TGCAGCGGCGGGGCAAGTCCCGGGGAGCTGTTTTTT.

This clone was counted only a few times. The chain is built from TRBV27 and TRBJ2-1, with 9 bases that match TRBD2. The CDR3 consists of 12 residues. Germline V gene sequence: CDR1 MNHEY, CDR2 SMNVEV (reference sequence). The CDR3 region is CAAGGGALEQFF. CDR3 bases: TGTGCTGCGGGCGGGGGGGCCCTTGAGCAGTTCTTC.

The chain joins TRBV4-1 to TRBJ1-5; no clear D. Germline CDR1 and CDR2: MGHRA and YSYEKL. This CDR3 has 14 residues. V lost 0 bases, J lost 2 bases, and 5 bases lay in between. CDR3 protein: CASSQDHGNQPQHF. CDR3 in DNA: TGCGCCAGCAGCCAAGACCATGGCAATCAGCCCCAGCATTTT.